This entry concerns a single T cell receptor beta chain. Antigen specificity is unknown. The sample is drawn from a study of radiotherapy plus CTLA-4 blockade in lung cancer. Study background: Among all patients, 18% showed objective responses, while roughly 31% had disease control.

The CDR3 length is 14 residues. The V gene lost 6 bases and the J gene lost 5 bases, with 17 bases spanning the gap. From germline, CDR1 is MNHNS and CDR2 SASEGT. Method: immunoSEQ multiplex PCR; TCRdb's copy keeps in-frame clones and lacks some. The profile shows over 60,000 clones, around 87% of them singletons. Study results and caveats: Clones derived from tumor TCRs expanded in blood after radiotherapy plus ipilimumab.

The sequenced sample was peripheral blood, obtained from a patient treated with radiotherapy plus ipilimumab. This receptor was obtained from a human donor with non-small cell lung cancer that progressed on radiotherapy plus ipilimumab. The rearrangement links TRBV6-1 to TRBJ2-7; tentatively, D is TRBD2 (6 bases). CDR3 DNA sequence: TGTGCCAGCAGCCGAGCGGGTTGGACGGACGAGCAGTACTTC. This gives the protein CASSRAGWTDEQYF.